This TCR beta chain was identified during a study of blood T cells in healthy people across ages. This clonotype was counted a few times. Combining a sample-barcoded 5' primer with a J-beta primer mix, a second PCR ran for about 6 to 12 cycles. Via MiXCR, TCRdb re-called the 5' RACE reads, giving one row per CDR3 protein. The repertoire holds about 780,000 distinct CDR3 sequences, with 60% to 80% as singletons. The V gene end was trimmed by 10 bases and the J gene end by 5 bases; junction bases not matched to a gene: 7. CDR1 MNHEY and CDR2 SMNVEV come from the germline V gene (reference sequence). The CDR3 has 13 amino acids.

This TCR came from a man under 40 in good health. The J gene is TRBJ2-3, the V gene TRBV27; 9 bases line up with TRBD2. Sequencing input: blood. CDR3 region: CATSSGGIDTQYF. The CDR3 DNA is TGTGCCACTAGTAGCGGGGGAATAGATACGCAGTATTTT.